The next 8 T cell receptor beta chains were all read from a single sample in a study of blood T cell repertoires in COVID-19. Profiling relied on immunoSEQ multiplex PCR, and the TCRdb table lists in-frame clones only, not all of them. Of some 220,000 clones listed, 82% are singletons. Sequences were obtained from peripheral blood. The receptor source for this set is a woman in her 70s with COVID-19, enrolled during active disease.

This clone was counted once. CDR3 coding DNA: TGTGCCAGTAGTATTATTAGCATAAACACCGGGGAGCTGTTTTTT. This sequence encodes CASSIISINTGELFF. J is TRBJ2-2 and V is TRBV19; D unresolved. Trimming took 3 bases from V and 2 from J, leaving 10 bases between them. CDR1 is LNHDA, CDR2 SQIVND, per germline (reference sequence). The CDR3 loop spans 15 amino acids.

V and J are TRBV11-2 and TRBJ1-1; D not certain. V gave up 4 bases and J gave up 5 bases, with 20 bases separating them. The germline gives CDR1 SGHAT, CDR2 FQNNGV. The CDR3 spans 16 residues. The CDR3 DNA is TGTGCCAGCAGCTCACCGGGAGGACCGAGGCCTACTGAAGCTTTCTTT. Translated, it gives CASSSPGGPRPTEAFF.

The chain carries TRBV28 and TRBJ2-4, with unresolved D. The germline V and J ends were trimmed by 5 bases and 6 bases, with 17 bases remaining between them. This CDR3 spans 15 amino acids. The germline V gene has CDR1 MDHEN and CDR2 SYDVKM. Here the CDR3 reads CASSPRFDKVNIQYF. DNA for the CDR3: TGTGCCAGCAGTCCCCGGTTTGACAAAGTAAACATTCAGTACTTC.

V and J are TRBV19 and TRBJ1-3; 7 bases agree with TRBD1. This CDR3 is 17 amino acids long. The ends lost 5 bases at V and 2 bases at J; junction bases unmatched: 12. CDR1 is LNHDA, CDR2 SQIVND, per germline (reference sequence). The CDR3 sequence: CASSVDRTGITGNTIYF. The CDR3 bases are TGTGCCAGTAGTGTCGACCGGACAGGAATAACTGGAAACACCATATATTTT.

This chain joins TRBV29-1 and TRBJ2-5; 7 nucleotides agree with TRBD2. With 4 bases clipped from V and 4 bases from J, the junction kept 3 bases outside the gene matches. The CDR3 length is 12 residues. CDR1 is SQVTM and CDR2 is ANQGSEA in the germline V gene. CDR3 region: CSVGGGVETQYF. The CDR3 bases are TGCAGCGTTGGCGGGGGAGTAGAGACCCAGTACTTC.

J is TRBJ2-1 and V is TRBV27; 9 bases are shared with TRBD2. The CDR3 extends over 14 amino acids. With 3 bases clipped from V and 13 bases from J, the junction kept 10 bases outside the gene matches. From germline, CDR1 is MNHEY and CDR2 SMNVEV (reference sequence). Here the CDR3 reads CASSFGTSPPGQFF. The CDR3 nucleotides read TGTGCCAGCAGTTTTGGGACTAGCCCCCCGGGACAGTTCTTC.

CDR3 in DNA: TGTGCCAGCAGCTTTATGGGGGGAAGTCAGCCCCAGCATTTT. Translated: CASSFMGGSQPQHF. The chain carries TRBV7-4 and TRBJ1-5, with D tentatively TRBD1 (5 bases). Germline CDR1 reads SGHVT; CDR2 reads SQSDAQ. V was trimmed by 3 bases and J by 6 bases, leaving 12 bases between them. The CDR3 consists of 14 residues.

V and J are TRBV5-1 and TRBJ2-7, with 9 positions matching TRBD1. Germline values: CDR1 SGHRS, CDR2 YFSETQ. V shed 4 bases, J shed 7 bases, and the junction held 18 bases outside the gene matches. The CDR3 consists of 17 residues. CDR3 coding DNA: TGCGCCAGCAGCCCAACAGGGGGCCCGGCATTGTCGAAGGAGCAGTACTTC. It specifies CASSPTGGPALSKEQYF.